Listed below are T cell receptor beta chains from one sample, sequenced in a study of post-analysis software for immune sequencing data. TCRdb analysed the PCR reads with MiXCR anew, one entry per CDR3 protein. This sample has roughly 800,000 distinct CDR3 sequences; 30% occur once, and the top ten carry approximately 0.6%. Source material: blood. These receptors originate from a girl between 5 and 17 years old with multiple sclerosis. Both conserved end residues are part of each CDR3. A D gene is named only where the DNA matches it firmly. Size is omitted from some rows. Given values are once, few, many or a class for expanded clones.

clone_size: -; d_call: -; j_call: TRBJ2-3; v_call: TRBV2; cdr3_nt: TGTGCCAGCACCAGTACCGCTTCCGGCAGGGACGGCACAGATACGCAGTATTTT; cdr3_aa: CASTSTASGRDGTDTQYF
clone_size: few; d_call: -; j_call: TRBJ2-5; v_call: TRBV25-1; cdr3_nt: TGTGCCAGCAGTGACTGGGGGGAAAAAGAGACCCAGTACTTC; cdr3_aa: CASSDWGEKETQYF
clone_size: -; d_call: -; j_call: TRBJ1-6; v_call: TRBV11-1; cdr3_nt: TGTGCCAGCAGCCTACATATAGGGGATTCACCCCGCCACTTT; cdr3_aa: CASSLHIGDSPRHF
clone_size: -; d_call: TRBD1; j_call: TRBJ1-5; v_call: TRBV28; cdr3_nt: TGTGCCACAAACAGGGGAGGCAATCAGCCCCAGCATTTT; cdr3_aa: CATNRGGNQPQHF
clone_size: -; d_call: -; j_call: TRBJ2-3; v_call: TRBV28; cdr3_nt: TGTGCCAGCAGTGTACAGGGTACAAAACAGAGCACAGATACGCAGTATTTT; cdr3_aa: CASSVQGTKQSTDTQYF
clone_size: -; d_call: -; j_call: TRBJ1-1; v_call: TRBV10-3; cdr3_nt: TGTGCCATCAGCCCAACCCCACAGGGGAACACTGAAGCTTTCTTT; cdr3_aa: CAISPTPQGNTEAFF
clone_size: -; d_call: TRBD1; j_call: TRBJ2-7; v_call: TRBV9; cdr3_nt: TGTGCCAGCTCCCCGACCGGGACAGGGACCTACAATGAGCAGTACTTC; cdr3_aa: CASSPTGTGTYNEQYF
clone_size: -; d_call: TRBD2; j_call: TRBJ2-7; v_call: TRBV3-1; cdr3_nt: TGTGCCAGTAGCCAAAAAGGGACTAGTAACGAGCAGTACTTC; cdr3_aa: CASSQKGTSNEQYF
clone_size: few; d_call: TRBD2; j_call: TRBJ2-5; v_call: TRBV6-1; cdr3_nt: TGTGCCAGCAGTGAAGTGGCTAGCGGGGGTCTTAACCAAGAGACCCAGTACTTC; cdr3_aa: CASSEVASGGLNQETQYF
clone_size: -; d_call: -; j_call: TRBJ2-2; v_call: TRBV29-1; cdr3_nt: TGCAGCACGAACCACGGGACCGGGGAGCTGTTTTTT; cdr3_aa: CSTNHGTGELFF
clone_size: many; d_call: -; j_call: TRBJ2-7; v_call: TRBV7-9; cdr3_nt: TGTGCCAGCGGTGGGGCCTACGAGCAGTACTTC; cdr3_aa: CASGGAYEQYF
clone_size: few; d_call: TRBD1; j_call: TRBJ2-7; v_call: TRBV2; cdr3_nt: TGTGCCAGCAACAGGGGTGTCCACGAGCAGTACTTC; cdr3_aa: CASNRGVHEQYF
clone_size: -; d_call: TRBD2; j_call: TRBJ2-7; v_call: TRBV7-2; cdr3_nt: TGTGCCAGCAGGTTAGAGGGGACTAGGAAGTACGAGCAGTACTTC; cdr3_aa: CASRLEGTRKYEQYF
clone_size: many; d_call: TRBD2; j_call: TRBJ2-3; v_call: TRBV24-1; cdr3_nt: TGTGCCACCAGTGATTTGCTGGGGCGGGGGGGCTCGGTAGATACGCAGTATTTT; cdr3_aa: CATSDLLGRGGSVDTQYF
clone_size: few; d_call: TRBD1; j_call: TRBJ2-5; v_call: TRBV5-5; cdr3_nt: TGTGCCAGCAGCTTGGGGCACAGGGGGGAGACCCAGTACTTC; cdr3_aa: CASSLGHRGETQYF
clone_size: -; d_call: -; j_call: TRBJ2-1; v_call: TRBV2; cdr3_nt: TGTGCCAGCAGTTTGGAATATAACTACAATGAGCAGTTCTTC; cdr3_aa: CASSLEYNYNEQFF
clone_size: few; d_call: TRBD1; j_call: TRBJ2-1; v_call: TRBV24-1; cdr3_nt: TGTGCCACCAGTGCAGGGGGCCTTAATGAGCAGTTCTTC; cdr3_aa: CATSAGGLNEQFF
clone_size: few; d_call: -; j_call: TRBJ1-2; v_call: TRBV5-1; cdr3_nt: TGCGCCAGCAGCTTGGGGGGGCAGCAATCTAACTATGGCTACACCTTC; cdr3_aa: CASSLGGQQSNYGYTF
clone_size: -; d_call: -; j_call: TRBJ1-1; v_call: TRBV28; cdr3_nt: TGTGCCAGCAGTCGAGACCAGGGTGGTGGAAGAAGAGCTTTCTTT; cdr3_aa: CASSRDQGGGRRAFF
clone_size: -; d_call: TRBD2; j_call: TRBJ2-3; v_call: TRBV20-1; cdr3_nt: TGCAGTGCTAGAGATTACGGGAGGCGAGATACGCAGTATTTT; cdr3_aa: CSARDYGRRDTQYF
clone_size: -; d_call: -; j_call: TRBJ2-6; v_call: TRBV4-3; cdr3_nt: TGCGCCAGCAGCCAAGATTATGCCTCTGGGGCCAACGTCCTGACTTTC; cdr3_aa: CASSQDYASGANVLTF
clone_size: -; d_call: -; j_call: TRBJ2-3; v_call: TRBV7-9; cdr3_nt: TGTGCCAGCAGCTTTTCTGGGCCCCGTCCAGATACGCAGTATTTT; cdr3_aa: CASSFSGPRPDTQYF
clone_size: few; d_call: TRBD2; j_call: TRBJ2-7; v_call: TRBV20-1; cdr3_nt: TGCAGTGCTATAGGGGCGGGGGGTGGCTACGAGCAGTACTTC; cdr3_aa: CSAIGAGGGYEQYF
clone_size: -; d_call: TRBD2; j_call: TRBJ2-6; v_call: TRBV7-9; cdr3_nt: TGTGCCAGCAGCCTCTATGTGCGGGAGGAGTCCAACGTCCTGACTTTC; cdr3_aa: CASSLYVREESNVLTF
clone_size: few; d_call: TRBD1; j_call: TRBJ1-5; v_call: TRBV20-1; cdr3_nt: TGCAGTGCCCAGGGGGGCAGGGGGCAGGGTCAGCCCCAGCATTTT; cdr3_aa: CSAQGGRGQGQPQHF
clone_size: -; d_call: -; j_call: TRBJ2-5; v_call: TRBV4-2; cdr3_nt: TGTGCCAGCAGCCAAGATGCAAGGGTGGAGACCCAGTACTTC; cdr3_aa: CASSQDARVETQYF
clone_size: few; d_call: TRBD2; j_call: TRBJ2-7; v_call: TRBV29-1; cdr3_nt: TGCAGCGTGGCGACTAGCGGGGGGGACGAGCAGTACTTC; cdr3_aa: CSVATSGGDEQYF
clone_size: -; d_call: TRBD1; j_call: TRBJ1-4; v_call: TRBV28; cdr3_nt: TGTGCCAGCCGACAGGGGGTTTCGGTTGAAAAACTGTTTTTT; cdr3_aa: CASRQGVSVEKLFF
clone_size: many; d_call: TRBD2; j_call: TRBJ2-7; v_call: TRBV20-1; cdr3_nt: TGCAGTGCTCCGCCAGCGGGAGTATACGAGCAGTACTTC; cdr3_aa: CSAPPAGVYEQYF
clone_size: -; d_call: -; j_call: TRBJ2-5; v_call: TRBV7-2; cdr3_nt: TGTGCCAGCAGCAAAGACAGGCCCGACGAGACCCAGTACTTC; cdr3_aa: CASSKDRPDETQYF
clone_size: -; d_call: TRBD2; j_call: TRBJ2-1; v_call: TRBV11-2; cdr3_nt: TGTGCCAGCAGCGGCAGCGGGAGGCTCTTGGATGAGCAGTTCTTC; cdr3_aa: CASSGSGRLLDEQFF
clone_size: -; d_call: -; j_call: TRBJ2-5; v_call: TRBV2; cdr3_nt: TGTGCCAGCAGACAGGGGAGGGTAGAGACCCAGTACTTC; cdr3_aa: CASRQGRVETQYF
clone_size: -; d_call: -; j_call: TRBJ2-1; v_call: TRBV2; cdr3_nt: TGTGCCAGCAGAAGACAATGGACAGTCGTTCGCAATGAGCAGTTCTTC; cdr3_aa: CASRRQWTVVRNEQFF
clone_size: -; d_call: -; j_call: TRBJ2-7; v_call: TRBV7-2; cdr3_nt: TGTGCCAGCAGCTTAAGCACTGGCAGGGCTTACTCCTACGAGCAGTACTTC; cdr3_aa: CASSLSTGRAYSYEQYF
clone_size: -; d_call: -; j_call: TRBJ2-5; v_call: TRBV2; cdr3_nt: TGTGCCAGCAGTGAAGTCGGATGGGCAGACCCCTCTAACGAGACCCAGTACTTC; cdr3_aa: CASSEVGWADPSNETQYF
clone_size: few; d_call: TRBD2; j_call: TRBJ2-7; v_call: TRBV27; cdr3_nt: TGTGCCAGCAGTCTAACTCGTCCCGGGACTAGCTGGGGCTACGAGCAGTACTTC; cdr3_aa: CASSLTRPGTSWGYEQYF
clone_size: few; d_call: -; j_call: TRBJ2-7; v_call: TRBV7-2; cdr3_nt: TGTGCCAGCAGCTGGAGGGGGAGCTCCTACGAGCAGTACTTC; cdr3_aa: CASSWRGSSYEQYF
clone_size: -; d_call: -; j_call: TRBJ2-7; v_call: TRBV7-9; cdr3_nt: TGTGCCAGCAGCCAGGACCGGAACGAGCAGTACTTC; cdr3_aa: CASSQDRNEQYF
clone_size: -; d_call: -; j_call: TRBJ2-3; v_call: TRBV20-1; cdr3_nt: TGCAGTGCTAGAGATCGATTCCGATGGGCGGGGAACACAGATACGCAGTATTTT; cdr3_aa: CSARDRFRWAGNTDTQYF
clone_size: -; d_call: TRBD2; j_call: TRBJ2-1; v_call: TRBV5-1; cdr3_nt: TGCGCCAGCAGCTTGGTAACTAGCGGGAGTGGCAATGAGCAGTTCTTC; cdr3_aa: CASSLVTSGSGNEQFF
clone_size: -; d_call: -; j_call: TRBJ1-5; v_call: TRBV20-1; cdr3_nt: TGCAGTGCTGGAAGACAGGAGATCTTTGGCAATCAGCCCCAGCATTTT; cdr3_aa: CSAGRQEIFGNQPQHF
clone_size: -; d_call: TRBD2; j_call: TRBJ2-5; v_call: TRBV4-1; cdr3_nt: TGCGCCAGCAGCCAAGGGACCGACCTAGCGGGGGGACGAGAGACCCAGTACTTC; cdr3_aa: CASSQGTDLAGGRETQYF
clone_size: many; d_call: -; j_call: TRBJ2-7; v_call: TRBV10-1; cdr3_nt: TGCGCCATCACCATGACAGTCTCCTACGAGCAGTACTTC; cdr3_aa: CAITMTVSYEQYF
clone_size: -; d_call: -; j_call: TRBJ1-1; v_call: TRBV11-2; cdr3_nt: TGTGCCAGCAGCGTAAACAGGAGGGGGAACACTGAAGCTTTCTTT; cdr3_aa: CASSVNRRGNTEAFF
clone_size: -; d_call: -; j_call: TRBJ2-1; v_call: TRBV7-9; cdr3_nt: TGTGCCAGCAGCCCCCGGACTTCTTGGGAGCAGTTCTTC; cdr3_aa: CASSPRTSWEQFF
clone_size: -; d_call: -; j_call: TRBJ2-6; v_call: TRBV7-9; cdr3_nt: TGTGCCAGCAGCTTAGCAGGGACCGGGGCCAACGTCCTGACTTTC; cdr3_aa: CASSLAGTGANVLTF
clone_size: once; d_call: -; j_call: TRBJ2-2; v_call: TRBV7-2; cdr3_nt: TGTGCCAGCAGCTTAGCGTTAACCCCCGGGGAGCTGTTTTTT; cdr3_aa: CASSLALTPGELFF
clone_size: few; d_call: TRBD1; j_call: TRBJ1-5; v_call: TRBV24-1; cdr3_nt: TGTGCCACCAGTGACAGGGACAGCCAGCCCCAGCATTTT; cdr3_aa: CATSDRDSQPQHF
clone_size: -; d_call: -; j_call: TRBJ2-6; v_call: TRBV7-2; cdr3_nt: TGTGCCAGCAGCCCGAATCCGACGGGCTCTGGGGCCAACGTCCTGACTTTC; cdr3_aa: CASSPNPTGSGANVLTF
clone_size: -; d_call: -; j_call: TRBJ1-2; v_call: TRBV7-2; cdr3_nt: TGTGCCAGCAGCTTAGGGCGCGGACAGTTTGGTGGCTACACCTTC; cdr3_aa: CASSLGRGQFGGYTF
clone_size: few; d_call: TRBD2; j_call: TRBJ2-7; v_call: TRBV6-2/TRBV6-3; cdr3_nt: TGTGCCAGCAGTTACTCGACCCGGGAGAGTTCCTGGCGGGAGCGGTTCGAGCAGTACTTC; cdr3_aa: CASSYSTRESSWRERFEQYF
clone_size: few; d_call: TRBD1; j_call: TRBJ2-5; v_call: TRBV25-1; cdr3_nt: TGTGCCAGCAGTGGTCCGGGACAGGATATTCCGGAGACCCAGTACTTC; cdr3_aa: CASSGPGQDIPETQYF
clone_size: -; d_call: -; j_call: TRBJ2-1; v_call: TRBV7-9; cdr3_nt: TGTGCCAGCAGCTGGAGGGACTTAGCAAATGAGCAGTTCTTC; cdr3_aa: CASSWRDLANEQFF
clone_size: few; d_call: TRBD2; j_call: TRBJ2-5; v_call: TRBV6-5; cdr3_nt: TGTGCCAGCAGACCGGGACTAGCGACTGAGACCCAGTACTTC; cdr3_aa: CASRPGLATETQYF
clone_size: few; d_call: -; j_call: TRBJ2-7; v_call: TRBV12-3/TRBV12-4; cdr3_nt: TGTGCCAGCAGGCCGGGACTTAGGGAGCAGTACTTC; cdr3_aa: CASRPGLREQYF
clone_size: few; d_call: -; j_call: TRBJ2-1; v_call: TRBV7-6; cdr3_nt: TGTGCCAGCAGCTTAAGCCCCTACAATGAGCAGTTCTTC; cdr3_aa: CASSLSPYNEQFF